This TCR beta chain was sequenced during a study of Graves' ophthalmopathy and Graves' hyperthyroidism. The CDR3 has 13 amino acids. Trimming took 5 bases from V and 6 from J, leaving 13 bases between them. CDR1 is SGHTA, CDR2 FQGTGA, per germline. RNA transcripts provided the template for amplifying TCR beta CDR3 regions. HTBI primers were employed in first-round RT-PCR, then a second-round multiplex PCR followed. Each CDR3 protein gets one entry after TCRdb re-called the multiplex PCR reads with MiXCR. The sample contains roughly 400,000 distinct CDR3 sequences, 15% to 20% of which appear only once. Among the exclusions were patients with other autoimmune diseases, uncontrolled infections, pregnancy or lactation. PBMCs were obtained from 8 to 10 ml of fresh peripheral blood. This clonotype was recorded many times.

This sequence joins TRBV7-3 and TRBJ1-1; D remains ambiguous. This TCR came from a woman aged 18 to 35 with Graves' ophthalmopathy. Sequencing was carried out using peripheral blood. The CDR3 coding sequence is TGTGCCAGCAGCAAAACCCCCGGGGCTGAAGCTTTCTTT. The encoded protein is CASSKTPGAEAFF.